This TCR beta chain was obtained from a study of blood T cell repertoires in COVID-19. Looking at the study overall: Samples representing acute and convalescent COVID-19 were sourced from the United States, Italy and Spain. Nucleic acid was either cDNA or gDNA, and it came from T cells, B-cell-depleted T cells, or PBMCs.

The ends lost 1 base at V and 5 bases at J; junction bases unmatched: 2. The CDR3 covers 13 residues. Germline V gene data show CDR1 as LNHDA and CDR2 as SQIVND (reference sequence). How the authors handled the data: Estimation of nucleated cell counts was performed using reference gene primer amplification. TCRdb keeps only in-frame clones here, not all; method: immunoSEQ multiplex PCR. From that table come the V and J calls and clone size; the DNA was used to work out D and trimming. The data hold about 33,000 clones, with around 85% observed a single time. The chain has TRBV19 and TRBJ2-7; 7 bases are a match to TRBD1. The source is a human donor in a cohort sampled during active COVID-19. Sequenced material: peripheral blood. The CDR3 region is CASSIVQGNEQYF. CDR3 nucleotides: TGTGCCAGTAGTATAGTACAGGGGAACGAGCAGTACTTC.